The 3 T cell receptor beta chains in this list originate from one sample, sequenced in a study of CD8 T cells in Susac syndrome. After extraction with the RNeasy kit, roughly 0.5 to 1 ug of the RNA was reverse transcribed using random hexamers. TCRdb reprocessed the immunoSEQ multiplex PCR reads with MiXCR, giving one entry per CDR3 protein. This table has 90,000 to 110,000 distinct CDR3 sequences, 96% appearing once. The sample was CD4+ T cells from PBMCs. The receptors were sampled from a human donor in good health.

This rearrangement joins TRBV9 to TRBJ1-3; tentatively, D is TRBD1 (6 bases). The germline CDR1 and CDR2 sequences are SGDLS and YYNGEE. The CDR3 loop spans 16 amino acids. V was cut by 3 bases and J by 0 bases, with 13 bases left in between. CDR3 nucleotide sequence: TGTGCCAGCAGCGCGGGACACCAGTCCTCTGGAAACACCATATATTTT. Its translation: CASSAGHQSSGNTIYF.

The chain is built from TRBV5-1 and TRBJ2-5, with 8 bases aligning to TRBD1. The CDR3 loop spans 16 amino acids. With V trimmed by 5 bases and J by 2 bases, 11 bases remained unmatched. The V gene's germline CDR1 is SGHRS and CDR2 YFSETQ. CDR3: CASSRGQGGRQETQYF. For the CDR3, the DNA is TGCGCCAGCAGTCGCGGACAGGGTGGAAGGCAAGAGACCCAGTACTTC.

The chain carries TRBV30 and TRBJ2-1; 10 bases are a match to TRBD2. V gave up 5 bases and J gave up 0 bases; unmatched junction bases: 4. Germline assignment: CDR1 GTSNPN and CDR2 SVGIG (reference sequence). The CDR3 spans 15 residues. In nucleotides, the CDR3 is TGTGCCTGGTCTAGCGGGGGTCGCTCCTACAATGAGCAGTTCTTC. As protein: CAWSSGGRSYNEQFF.